This T cell receptor beta chain was recorded in a study of T cell responses to AZD1222 COVID-19 vaccine. Across the whole study: Second-dose recipients at about 4 or about 12 weeks were treated as one pooled group. Study results and caveats: Every sample of the repertoires postdated the peak T cell response. At baseline, just 5 or 6 AZD1222 recipients tested seropositive.

V lost 5 bases and J lost 4, with 20 bases in between. The CDR3 is 16 residues long. Germline V gives CDR1 KGHSY, CDR2 FQNENV. TCRdb's copy holds only in-frame clones and misses some; the assay was immunoSEQ multiplex PCR. The profile covers around 150,000 clones, with approximately 88% appearing a single time and around 2.3% taken by the ten largest. Notes on this clone: Its antigen remains unknown.

Sample: peripheral blood, taken on day 0 of AZD1222 vaccination. The clonotype comes from an adult in good health. The gene calls are TRBV16 and TRBJ1-1; D call uncertain. CDR3 nucleotides: TGTGCCAGCAGCTTCAATCTCATAGGGTTGGGCACTGAAGCTTTCTTT. It specifies CASSFNLIGLGTEAFF.